The clone carrying this T cell receptor (beta chain) was seen a handful of times. The PCR was carried out with 60 Vbeta primers and 13 Jbeta primers. Data came from immunoSEQ multiplex PCR; TCRdb stores just in-frame clones and leaves some out. Of some 170,000 clones in the sample, roughly three quarters were seen once. This entry is derived from a study of cytomegalovirus exposure and HLA in healthy donors. CDR1 and CDR2 from the germline V gene are SGHRS and YFSETQ. This CDR3 has 16 residues. Trimming removed 0 bases at V and 1 base at J, with 13 bases between. This TCR derives from a man between 18 and 35 years old in good health and CMV-seropositive. The V gene is TRBV5-1, the J gene TRBJ1-1, with D possibly being TRBD1 (6 bases). The sample comprised PBMCs. The DNA for the CDR3 is TGCGCCAGCAGCTTGGTTCCAGGGGTTGAGAACACTGAAGCTTTCTTT. Translation: CASSLVPGVENTEAFF.